This T cell receptor (beta chain) was observed in a study of T cells in women clearing cervical HPV infection. HPV was found by MY09/MY11 PCR and dot-blot genotyping. Sequenced by immunoSEQ multiplex PCR; TCRdb stores in-frame clones only, minus some. This table holds about 21,000 clones. For this clone: Its antigen is undetermined. The DNA ends 3 residues before the CDR3 does, and the rest of the CDR3 is filled in from the germline J gene.

Study-wide findings and caveats: Richness plus V gene abundances separated cases from controls with AUC around 0.8.

The CDR3 is 15 amino acids. Germline trimming cut 5 bases from V and 5 bases from J; bases unmatched to any gene: 11. The germline V gene has CDR1 SEHNR and CDR2 FQNEAQ (reference sequence). The sequence came from a woman between 18 and 70 years old with a cervical HPV16 infection that either progressed to CIN3+ or cleared (not recorded which). The material sequenced was blood buffy coat. The V call is TRBV7-9, the J call TRBJ2-7, with TRBD2 matching 8 bases. CDR3 amino acids: CASSTRWAGGDEQYF. Incomplete CDR3 DNA: TGTGCCAGCAGCACCCGATGGGCGGGAGGCGACGAG.